This is a list of T cell receptor beta chains from one sample in a study of Graves' ophthalmopathy and Graves' hyperthyroidism. In TCRdb, the multiplex PCR reads were re-called with MiXCR into one record per CDR3 protein. Among some 1.1 million distinct CDR3 sequences, 35% to 45% were seen once, and the ten largest hold roughly 11%. Source material: peripheral blood or thyroid tissue (not recorded which). Source of these receptors: an adult man with Graves' hyperthyroidism. Both conserved end residues are part of each CDR3. The D gene is left open where the match is weak. The size of a clone is reported for some rows only, either as once, few or many, or as a class for expanded clones.

clone size	J gene	D gene	V gene	CDR3 DNA	CDR3 protein
.	TRBJ1-2	.	TRBV7-6	TGTGCCAGCAGCTTAGGTGGTGTAGATACTATCGGCTACACCTTC	CASSLGGVDTIGYTF
.	TRBJ2-6	TRBD1	TRBV2	TGTGCCACCAGTGCCGCCGGGACAGGCTCTGGGGCCAACGTCCTGACTTTC	CATSAAGTGSGANVLTF
many	TRBJ2-7	TRBD1	TRBV19	TGTGCCAGTAGTAAGGGGGCCGCCTACGAGCAGTACTTC	CASSKGAAYEQYF
many	TRBJ2-7	TRBD2	TRBV7-2	TGTGCCAGCAGCTTAGGACTAGCGGGAGTGGTAGGGCAGTACTTC	CASSLGLAGVVGQYF
.	TRBJ2-7	.	TRBV7-6	TGTGCCAGCAGCTTAGCATCAGGGGTCCTCGGCGAGCAGTACTTC	CASSLASGVLGEQYF
.	TRBJ1-4	.	TRBV29-1	TGCAGCGCGGGAAATATTGAGTTTGGTGAAAAACTGTTTTTT	CSAGNIEFGEKLFF
.	TRBJ2-2	.	TRBV18	TGTGCCAGCTCACCACCGTGGAGCCGGGGGATCGCCGGGGAGCTGTTTTTT	CASSPPWSRGIAGELFF
few	TRBJ1-2	TRBD1	TRBV11-2	TGTGCCAGCAGCTCCCTGCGACAGGGCGTCTATGGCTACACCTTC	CASSSLRQGVYGYTF
.	TRBJ1-5	.	TRBV2	TGTGCCAGCAGTGATAACGGCAATCAGCCCCAGCATTTT	CASSDNGNQPQHF
.	TRBJ1-4	.	TRBV7-9	TGTGCCAGCAGTTTCCGGGACGTCGGGACTAATGAAAAACTGTTTTTT	CASSFRDVGTNEKLFF
.	TRBJ2-7	.	TRBV7-2	TGTGCCAGCAGCGACCCCGGGACCTATTACGAGCAGTACTTC	CASSDPGTYYEQYF
.	TRBJ1-1	.	TRBV6-2/TRBV6-3	TGTGCCAGCTCCCTCGAGACGGAATTCGCTGAAGCTTTCTTT	CASSLETEFAEAFF
.	TRBJ1-5	.	TRBV10-3	TGTGCCAGCAGTAACAGATCCCAGCCCCAGCATTTT	CASSNRSQPQHF
few	TRBJ1-4	.	TRBV15	TGTGCCACCAGCAGAGACGTTGGGGAGGAAAAACTGTTTTTT	CATSRDVGEEKLFF
.	TRBJ1-6	TRBD1	TRBV10-3	TGTGCCATCAGCGTCGATGGACAGGCGAATAATTCACCCCTCCACTTT	CAISVDGQANNSPLHF
.	TRBJ2-7	TRBD1	TRBV2	TGTGCCAGCAGTGAAGGACAGGGTGCGCACGAGCAGTACTTC	CASSEGQGAHEQYF
.	TRBJ2-5	.	TRBV12-5	TGTGCTAGTGGGACCACAGTACAAGAGACCCAGTACTTC	CASGTTVQETQYF
few	TRBJ1-5	.	TRBV6-5	TGTGCCAGCAGTCCCCCCCGCCCAAATCAGCCCCAGCATTTT	CASSPPRPNQPQHF
many	TRBJ1-4	.	TRBV12-3/TRBV12-4	TGTGCCAGCAGTCACAGGGAAGGAGGCGAAAAACTGTTTTTT	CASSHREGGEKLFF
.	TRBJ2-7	.	TRBV10-3	TGTGCCTCCCTCTCTGCGGGAATCCTTGGGCTCTACGAGCAGTACTTC	CASLSAGILGLYEQYF
few	TRBJ2-3	.	TRBV9	TGTGCCAGCAGCGTAAAGGGAACAGATACGCAGTATTTT	CASSVKGTDTQYF
many	TRBJ1-1	.	TRBV5-1	TGCGCCAGCAGGGGTGGTCTGGAAGTCACCACTGAAGCTTTCTTT	CASRGGLEVTTEAFF
many	TRBJ2-5	TRBD1	TRBV24-1	TGTGCCACCAGTGAATGGGACAGGGGTGGTGGAGAGACCCAGTACTTC	CATSEWDRGGGETQYF
.	TRBJ2-5	.	TRBV2	TGTGCCAGCAGTTTGCGACCGTTCGAGACCCAGTACTTC	CASSLRPFETQYF
many	TRBJ1-4	.	TRBV29-1	TGCAGCGTTGTTGGGGGTTCTAATGAAAAACTGTTTTTT	CSVVGGSNEKLFF
many	TRBJ2-7	.	TRBV10-3	TGTGCCATCAGTGAGTCGACTCTTCCCGACGAGCAGTACTTC	CAISESTLPDEQYF
few	TRBJ2-5	.	TRBV12-3/TRBV12-4	TGTGCCAGCAACAGGGTTAAGGACCAAGAGACCCAGTACTTC	CASNRVKDQETQYF
few	TRBJ2-7	.	TRBV4-3	TGCGCCAGCAGCCAAGCGGACGGACTCTACGAGCAGTACTTC	CASSQADGLYEQYF
many	TRBJ2-5	TRBD1	TRBV20-1	TGCAGTGCCGACACAGGGGGCGAAGAGACCCAGTACTTC	CSADTGGEETQYF
.	TRBJ1-4	.	TRBV14	TGTGCCAGCAGACCTATCCCGGGACAAAGAAATGAAAAACTGTTTTTT	CASRPIPGQRNEKLFF
many	TRBJ2-7	.	TRBV12-3/TRBV12-4	TGTGCCAGCACCTTGCTGTTGGGTGGCGAGCAGTACTTC	CASTLLLGGEQYF
many	TRBJ2-7	TRBD2	TRBV10-3	TGTGCCATCAGTGAGGGGACTACCTACGAGCAGTACTTC	CAISEGTTYEQYF
many	TRBJ1-2	.	TRBV7-8	TGTGCCAGCAGCTTAGAAGAGGGGCGCACACATCTCTATGGCTACACCTTC	CASSLEEGRTHLYGYTF
few	TRBJ2-5	.	TRBV20-1	TGCAGTGCTAGAGATCGTGGGGGGCCGGAGACCCAGTACTTC	CSARDRGGPETQYF
many	TRBJ1-1	.	TRBV20-1	TGCAGTGCTAGCAGACAGTCGGGCACTGAAGCTTTCTTT	CSASRQSGTEAFF
few	TRBJ2-2	TRBD2	TRBV24-1	TGTGCCACCAGTGACCAGACGATAGCGGGAGAGACCGGGGAGCTGTTTTTT	CATSDQTIAGETGELFF
many	TRBJ1-6	.	TRBV12-3/TRBV12-4	TGTGCCAGCAGTACCCAGGGGAGCTCCTATAATTCACCCCTCCACTTT	CASSTQGSSYNSPLHF
few	TRBJ1-1	.	TRBV29-1	TGCAGCGTTGGGGTGTCCACTGAAGCTTTCTTT	CSVGVSTEAFF
few	TRBJ1-2	TRBD1	TRBV19	TGTGCCAGTACCCCCCCCTACAGGGGCTATGGCTACACCTTC	CASTPPYRGYGYTF
many	TRBJ1-2	.	TRBV9	TGTGCCAGCAGCTTCGGGACCGACTACTGGGGAGGCTACACCTTC	CASSFGTDYWGGYTF
.	TRBJ2-7	.	TRBV4-3	TGCGCCAGCAGCCAAGATCAGTCTGGGGGGTTTGACGAGCATTACTTC	CASSQDQSGGFDEHYF